This T cell receptor (beta chain) was captured by sequencing in a study of spatial heterogeneity in lung cancer. V lost 7 bases to trimming and J lost 4 bases; unmatched junction nucleotides: 15. CDR3 size: 17 residues. The time point was: sample taken at primary tumor resection. Study-wide results and limits: The number of expanded tumor alpha and beta chains correlated with mutation number.

TCRdb called the 5' RACE reads again in MiXCR, with one record for every CDR3 protein. The sample comprises roughly 12,000 distinct CDR3 sequences, just over 14% of which are singletons, and around a sixth rests with the top ten. This clonotype was detected a few times. The antigen is undetermined. The V and J genes are TRBV12-3 or TRBV12-4 and TRBJ2-3; 9 positions agree with TRBD2. The origin of this receptor is a male donor with early-stage non-small cell lung cancer. Sequenced material: lung tumor tissue, taken at surgery. The CDR3 reads CASTPLGTSGPPDTQYF. DNA for the CDR3: TGTGCCAGCACCCCCCTCGGCACTAGCGGGCCCCCAGATACGCAGTATTTT.